This TCR beta chain was recorded in a study of shared clonotypes between healthy human individuals. Study-wide context: CD4 naive cells filled three plates per donor, CD4 memory three, CD8 naive two and CD8 memory one.

DNA at about 210 ng, about 30,000 T cell genomes, went into sorted-subset replicate PCRs. Libraries were prepared by immunoSEQ multiplex PCR; TCRdb keeps only in-frame clonotypes and omits some of them. The data contain around 1,900,000 clones, roughly 95% of them singletons. Looked up from germline, CDR1 is SGDLS and CDR2 is YYNGEE. The CDR3 spans 12 residues. V dropped 0 bases and J dropped 8 bases, with 5 bases sitting between them. Regarding the study as a whole: Generally, naive subsets (rather than memory subsets) showed larger estimated richness. All-four-donor shared clonotypes had higher generation probabilities than non-shared clonotypes did.

Remarks on this clone: What it recognizes is unknown.

CD45RO-negative, CCR7-positively selected cells formed the naive CD8 fraction, excluding terminally differentiated effector memory CD45RA+ cells. The genes are TRBV9 and TRBJ2-2; D is unresolved. The source is a man aged 18 to 30 in good health. Some clones in this sample may be carry-over from other donors' samples. The sample was naive CD8+ T cells from PBMCs. The CDR3 region is CASSVARGELFF. CDR3 in DNA: TGTGCCAGCAGCGTAGCAAGGGGGGAGCTGTTTTTT.